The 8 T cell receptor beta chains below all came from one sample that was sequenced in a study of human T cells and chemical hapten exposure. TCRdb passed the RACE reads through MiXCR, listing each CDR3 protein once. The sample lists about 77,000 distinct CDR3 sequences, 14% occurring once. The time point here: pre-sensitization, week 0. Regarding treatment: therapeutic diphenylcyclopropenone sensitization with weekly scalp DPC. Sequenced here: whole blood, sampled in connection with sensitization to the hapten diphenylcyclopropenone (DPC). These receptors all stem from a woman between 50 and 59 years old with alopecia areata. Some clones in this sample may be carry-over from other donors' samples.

In nucleotides, the CDR3 is TGTGCCAGCAGCGACTGGTACTTTACTGAAGCTTTCTTT. This codes for CASSDWYFTEAFF. The chain combines TRBV12-3 or TRBV12-4 with TRBJ1-1; D ambiguous. The CDR3 is 13 amino acids. The ends were cut back, 6 bases at V and 5 bases at J, with 13 bases in the middle.

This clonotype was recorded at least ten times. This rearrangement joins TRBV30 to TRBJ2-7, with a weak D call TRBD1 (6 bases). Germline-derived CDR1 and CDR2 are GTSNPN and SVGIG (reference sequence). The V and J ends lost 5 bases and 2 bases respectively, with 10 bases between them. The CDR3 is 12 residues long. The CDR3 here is CAWGKGAYEQYF. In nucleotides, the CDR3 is TGTGCCTGGGGGAAGGGGGCCTACGAGCAGTACTTC.

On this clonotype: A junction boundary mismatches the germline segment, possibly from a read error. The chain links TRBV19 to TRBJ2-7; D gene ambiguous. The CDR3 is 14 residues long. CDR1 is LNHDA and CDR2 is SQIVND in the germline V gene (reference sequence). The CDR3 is CAGSPLLTSYEQYF. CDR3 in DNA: TGTGCCGGTAGTCCCTTGCTGACGAGCTACGAGCAGTACTTC. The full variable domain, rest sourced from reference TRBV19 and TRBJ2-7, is DGGITQSPKYLFRKEGQNVTLSCEQNLNHDAMYWYRQDPGQGLRLIYYSQIVNDFQKGDIAEGYSVSREKKESFPLTVTSAQKNPTAFYLCAGSPLLTSYEQYFGPGTRLTVT.

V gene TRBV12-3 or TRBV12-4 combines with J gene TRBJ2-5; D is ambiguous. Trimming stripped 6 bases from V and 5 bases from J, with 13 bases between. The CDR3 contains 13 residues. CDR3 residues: CASSSHNSETQYF. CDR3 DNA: TGTGCCAGCAGCTCCCACAATTCCGAGACCCAGTACTTC.

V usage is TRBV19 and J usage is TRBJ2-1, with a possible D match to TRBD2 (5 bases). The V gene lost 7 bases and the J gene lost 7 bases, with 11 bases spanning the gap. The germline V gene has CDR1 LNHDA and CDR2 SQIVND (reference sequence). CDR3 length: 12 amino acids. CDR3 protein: CASTGLRNEQFF. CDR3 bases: TGTGCCAGTACCGGACTGAGAAATGAGCAGTTCTTC. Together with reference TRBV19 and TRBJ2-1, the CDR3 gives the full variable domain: DGGITQSPKYLFRKEGQNVTLSCEQNLNHDAMYWYRQDPGQGLRLIYYSQIVNDFQKGDIAEGYSVSREKKESFPLTVTSAQKNPTAFYLCASTGLRNEQFFGPGTRLTVL.

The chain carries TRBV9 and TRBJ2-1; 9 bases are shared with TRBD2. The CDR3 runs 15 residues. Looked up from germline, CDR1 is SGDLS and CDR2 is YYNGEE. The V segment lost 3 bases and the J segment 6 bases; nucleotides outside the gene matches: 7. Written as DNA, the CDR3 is TGTGCCAGCAGCGGCTTAGCGGGAGTCAGCAATGAGCAGTTCTTC. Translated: CASSGLAGVSNEQFF.

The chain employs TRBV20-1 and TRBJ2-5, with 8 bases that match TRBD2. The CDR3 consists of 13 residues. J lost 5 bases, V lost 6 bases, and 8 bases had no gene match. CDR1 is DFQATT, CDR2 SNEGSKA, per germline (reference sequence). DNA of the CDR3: TGCAGTGCCCTACGGGAGGGGGGGGAGACCCAGTACTTC. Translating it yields CSALREGGETQYF.

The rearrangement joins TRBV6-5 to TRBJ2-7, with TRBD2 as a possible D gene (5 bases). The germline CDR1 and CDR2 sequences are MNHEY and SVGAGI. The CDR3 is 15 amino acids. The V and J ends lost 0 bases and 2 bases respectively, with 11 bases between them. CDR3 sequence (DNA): TGTGCCAGCAGTTACTCGGAGCGGATGACCTACGAGCAGTACTTC. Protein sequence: CASSYSERMTYEQYF.